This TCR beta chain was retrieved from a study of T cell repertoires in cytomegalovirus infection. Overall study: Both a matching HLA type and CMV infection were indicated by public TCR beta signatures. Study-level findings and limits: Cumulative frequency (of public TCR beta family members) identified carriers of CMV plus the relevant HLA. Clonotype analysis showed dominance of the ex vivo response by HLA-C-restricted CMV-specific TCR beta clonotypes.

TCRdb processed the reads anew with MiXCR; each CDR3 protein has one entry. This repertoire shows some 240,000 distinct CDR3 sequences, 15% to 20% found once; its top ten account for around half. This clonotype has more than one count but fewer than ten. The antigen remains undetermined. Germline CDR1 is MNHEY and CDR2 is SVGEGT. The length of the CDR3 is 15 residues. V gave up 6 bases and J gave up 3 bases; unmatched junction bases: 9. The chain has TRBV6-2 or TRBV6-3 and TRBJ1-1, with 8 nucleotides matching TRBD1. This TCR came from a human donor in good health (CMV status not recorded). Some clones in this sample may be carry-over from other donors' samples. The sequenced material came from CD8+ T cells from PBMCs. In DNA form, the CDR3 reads TGTGCCAGCAGGATCGACAGGGGACAGTACACTGAAGCTTTCTTT. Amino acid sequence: CASRIDRGQYTEAFF.